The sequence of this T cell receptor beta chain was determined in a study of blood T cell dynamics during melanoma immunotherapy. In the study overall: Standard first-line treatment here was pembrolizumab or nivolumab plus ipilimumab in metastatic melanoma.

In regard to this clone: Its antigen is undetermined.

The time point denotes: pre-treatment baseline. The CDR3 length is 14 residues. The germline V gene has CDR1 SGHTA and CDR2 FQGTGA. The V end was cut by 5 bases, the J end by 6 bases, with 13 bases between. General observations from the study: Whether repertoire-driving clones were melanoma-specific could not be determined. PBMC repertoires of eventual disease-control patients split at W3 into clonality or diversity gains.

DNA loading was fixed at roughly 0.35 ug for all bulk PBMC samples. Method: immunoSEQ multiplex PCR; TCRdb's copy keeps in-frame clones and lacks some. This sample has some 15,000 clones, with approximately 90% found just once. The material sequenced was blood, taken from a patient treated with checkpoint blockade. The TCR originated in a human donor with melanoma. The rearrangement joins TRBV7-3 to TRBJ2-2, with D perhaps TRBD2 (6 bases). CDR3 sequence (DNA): TGTGCCAGCAGCCCAAGAGGCGGGGCCGGGGAGCTGTTTTTT. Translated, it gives CASSPRGGAGELFF.